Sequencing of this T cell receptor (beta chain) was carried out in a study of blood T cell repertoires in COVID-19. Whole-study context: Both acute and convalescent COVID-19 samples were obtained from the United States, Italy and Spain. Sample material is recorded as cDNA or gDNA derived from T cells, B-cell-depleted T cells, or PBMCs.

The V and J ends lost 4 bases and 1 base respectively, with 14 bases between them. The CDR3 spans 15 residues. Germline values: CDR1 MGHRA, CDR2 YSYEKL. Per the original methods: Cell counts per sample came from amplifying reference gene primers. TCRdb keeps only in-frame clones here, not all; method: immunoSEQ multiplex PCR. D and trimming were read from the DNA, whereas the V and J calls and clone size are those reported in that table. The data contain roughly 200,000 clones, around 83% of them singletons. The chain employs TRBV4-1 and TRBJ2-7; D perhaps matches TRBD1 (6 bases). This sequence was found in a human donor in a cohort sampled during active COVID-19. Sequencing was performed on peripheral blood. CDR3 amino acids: CASSRRDTISYEQYF. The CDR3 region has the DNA TGCGCCAGCAGCCGCCGGGACACAATATCCTACGAGCAGTACTTC.